This T cell receptor (beta chain) was profiled in a study of monozygotic twins with inflammatory bowel disease (dated by TCRdb to the late 2010s). As for the study more broadly: In total, about 28 monozygotic twin pairs made up the full study: 19 Danish pairs, all IBD-discordant, plus nine German pairs, of which four were IBD-concordant and five were IBD-discordant. Each individual had, on average, about 151 000 unique TCRalpha sequences and 181 000 unique TCRbeta sequences available for analysis. Within discordant pairs, disease-associated traits were sought mainly by comparing IBD patients with their genetically identical healthy co-twins.

The CDR3 contains 13 residues, cysteine and phenylalanine counted. The nucleotide record is missing. Sequences GTSNPN (CDR1) and SVGIG (CDR2) are obtained from the germline V gene (reference sequence). Library prep was done by 5' RACE. The input for every TCR library was 3,500 to 4,000 ng of total RNA. For each sample, cDNA synthesis was carried out in eight separate reactions using SMARTScribe reverse transcriptase. Unique molecular identifiers containing a 6-nucleotide sample barcode were introduced through template switching during cDNA synthesis. Amplification of TCRalpha and TCRbeta cDNA involved two nested PCRs of approximately 16 and 10 cycles, and each PCR was followed by bead purification. Before amplification, cDNA was treated with uracil DNA-glycosylase and purified using the QIAquick PCR purification kit. In the second PCR, Illumina TruSeq-compatible adapters and sample-specific barcodes were added. Library quality and concentration were checked on TapeStation and Qubit, and libraries were pooled at around 4.7 ng each. Sequencing of pooled libraries was carried out on an Illumina HiSeq2500 single-index Rapid Run using 2 x 100 bp reads and custom sequencing primers. In the paper's pipeline: UMI-based consensus assembly with MiGEC version 1.2.6 was used to correct PCR and sequencing errors. MiXCR version 2.1.1 handled V(D)J alignment, clonotype assembly and CDR3 extraction. Gene usage, clonotype sharing and MAIT/NKT TCR abundance were normalised by analysing the top 1000, 10 000 and 20 000 clonotypes per sample. After downsampling to 27 000 UMIs, diversity was calculated as the inverse Simpson index using the vegan R package. Paired Mann-Whitney U tests on discordant twin pairs were used, with Benjamini-Hochberg multiple-testing correction. Following reprocessing of the reads by TCRdb, the data hold one row per CDR3 protein sequence and no DNA is available. V and J calls and clone size were set by TCRdb, not the authors. The record for this sample contains 200,000 to 250,000 distinct CDR3 sequences. The top ten hold approximately 7.7% of the sample.

Beyond this particular receptor, the publication reports: No single strong signal or clonotype linked to IBD turned up in the results, so the idea that one exists was not supported. A decrease in TCRbeta repertoire diversity, as measured by inverse Simpson index, was observed in IBD patients compared with their healthy co-twins. IBD patients shared fewer clonotypes with other individuals than healthy twins did, most markedly in patients showing signs of disease activity. Concordant and discordant twins showed no difference in repertoire similarity, possibly because of limited statistical power. Background noise and inter-individual variability may have been introduced into the repertoires by the differing immunosuppressive treatments among patients. The analysis was unable to tell different T cell subtypes apart.

From each donor, a 2.5 ml peripheral blood sample was drawn into PAXgene tubes and stored at -80 degrees C. Without any T cell sorting, total RNA was extracted from whole blood using the PAXgene blood miRNA kit on an automated QIAcube. Deep TCRalpha and TCRbeta repertoire profiling with unique molecular barcoding was performed on peripheral blood of monozygotic twin pairs concordant or discordant for inflammatory bowel disease. Smoking habits were recorded for all twin pairs, and individuals were classified as current, former or never smokers. As concerns this clonotype: Its specific antigen is unknown.

This sequence uses TRBV30 and TRBJ1-6. The specimen sequenced was blood. This clonotype was obtained from a human donor with ulcerative colitis or Crohn's disease, or a healthy co-twin of an affected twin (not recorded which). The CDR3 reads CACRVGQNSPLHF. The CDR3, completed at both ends by the reference TRBV30 and TRBJ1-6 genes, gives the full variable domain SQTIHQWPATLVQPVGSPLSLECTVEGTSNPNLYWYRQAAGRGLQLLFYSVGIGQISSEVPQNLSASRPQDRQFILSSKKLLLSDSGFYLCACRVGQNSPLHFGNGTRLTVT.